The entry that follows covers one T cell receptor beta chain sequence. These data originate in a study of OX40 agonist ivuxolimab in advanced cancers. The assay was immunoSEQ multiplex PCR, and TCRdb's table has in-frame clones only and misses some. The table includes more than 60,000 clones, about three quarters detected once. The CDR3 has 14 amino acids. Trimming removed 3 bases at V and 4 bases at J, with 10 bases between. The germline CDR1 and CDR2 sequences are LNHDA and SQIVND (reference sequence). The chain is built from TRBV19 and TRBJ1-5; no reliable D call. The sample in question was CD4+ or CD8+ T cells sorted from blood, obtained in a trial of the OX40 agonist ivuxolimab. This sequence originates from an adult with an advanced solid tumor such as melanoma, head and neck, liver or kidney cancer. The CDR3 DNA reads TGTGCCAGTAGTATTCGGGCGGATAATCAGCCCCAGCATTTT. Translation: CASSIRADNQPQHF.